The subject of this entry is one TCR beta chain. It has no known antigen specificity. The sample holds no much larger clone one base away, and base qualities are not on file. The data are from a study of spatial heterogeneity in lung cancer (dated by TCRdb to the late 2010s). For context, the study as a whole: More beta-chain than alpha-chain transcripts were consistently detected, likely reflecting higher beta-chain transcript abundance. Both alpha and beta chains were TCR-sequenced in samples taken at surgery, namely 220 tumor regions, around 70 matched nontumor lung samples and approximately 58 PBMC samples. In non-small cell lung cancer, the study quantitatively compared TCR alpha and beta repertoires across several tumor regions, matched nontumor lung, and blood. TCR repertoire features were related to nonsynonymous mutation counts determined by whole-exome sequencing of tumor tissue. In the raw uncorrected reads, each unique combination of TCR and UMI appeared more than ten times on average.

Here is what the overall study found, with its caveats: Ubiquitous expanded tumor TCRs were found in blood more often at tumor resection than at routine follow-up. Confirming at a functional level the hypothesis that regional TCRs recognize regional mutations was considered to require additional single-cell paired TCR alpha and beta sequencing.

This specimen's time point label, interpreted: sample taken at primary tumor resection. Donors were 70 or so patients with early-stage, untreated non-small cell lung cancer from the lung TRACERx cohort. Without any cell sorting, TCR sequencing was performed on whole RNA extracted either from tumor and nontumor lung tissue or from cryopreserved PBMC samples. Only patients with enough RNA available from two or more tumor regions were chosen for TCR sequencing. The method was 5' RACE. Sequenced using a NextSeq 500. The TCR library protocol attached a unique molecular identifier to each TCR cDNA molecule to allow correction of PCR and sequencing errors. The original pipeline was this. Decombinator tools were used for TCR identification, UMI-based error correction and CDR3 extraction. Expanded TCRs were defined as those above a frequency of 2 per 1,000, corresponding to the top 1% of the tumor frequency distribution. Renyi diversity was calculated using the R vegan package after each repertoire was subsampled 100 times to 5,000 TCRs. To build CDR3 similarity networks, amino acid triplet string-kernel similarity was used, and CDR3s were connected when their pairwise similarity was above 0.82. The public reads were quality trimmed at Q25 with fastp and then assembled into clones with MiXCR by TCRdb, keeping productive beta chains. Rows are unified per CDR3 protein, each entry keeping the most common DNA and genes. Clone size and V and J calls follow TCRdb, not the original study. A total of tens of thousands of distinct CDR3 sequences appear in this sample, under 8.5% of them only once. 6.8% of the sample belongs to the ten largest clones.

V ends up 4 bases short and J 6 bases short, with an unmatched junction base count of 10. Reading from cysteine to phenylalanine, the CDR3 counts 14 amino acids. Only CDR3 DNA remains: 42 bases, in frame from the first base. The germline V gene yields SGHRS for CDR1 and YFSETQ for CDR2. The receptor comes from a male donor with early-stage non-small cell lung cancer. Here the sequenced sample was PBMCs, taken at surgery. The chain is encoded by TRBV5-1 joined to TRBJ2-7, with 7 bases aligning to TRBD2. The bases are TGCGCCAGCAGCCAGCGCGCGGGAGAAGGCGAGCAGTACTTC. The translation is CASSQRAGEGEQYF.